The sequence of this TCR beta chain was determined in a study of molecular identifiers for immune sequencing clone quantification. Per germline, CDR1 SGHRS and CDR2 YFSETQ. V lost 4 bases and J lost 2; bases outside the gene matches: 2. CDR3 length: 15 amino acids. This clonotype was recorded at least ten times. A single record per CDR3 protein comes from TCRdb applying MiXCR to the PCR reads. The sample holds some 40,000 distinct CDR3 sequences, around a sixth seen once. V gene TRBV5-1 combines with J gene TRBJ1-3; 11 nucleotides match TRBD1. Specimen: naive CD8+ T cells from blood, with Jurkat cell RNA spiked in. The subset: FACS-sorted CD8+CD4-CCR7+CD45RA+ naive T cells. This clonotype was obtained from a human donor in good health. Some libraries in this study had Jurkat cell RNA spiked in. The CDR3 spells CASSLDRGPGNTIYF. As DNA, the CDR3 is TGCGCCAGCAGCCTGGACAGGGGGCCTGGAAACACCATATATTTT.